Listed below are T cell receptor beta chains from one sample, sequenced in a study of shared T cell receptors in the human thymus. Clones were read by immunoSEQ multiplex PCR, and TCRdb kept only the in-frame ones, dropping some. The sample includes 550,000 to 800,000 clones, roughly 85% of them seen just once. This same sample was also taken into another study, of human thymus T cells.

The sample taken for sequencing was thymocytes. These receptors all stem from a girl less than two years old with a congenital heart defect. The CDR3 runs from the conserved cysteine through the conserved F or W. The D gene is left open where the match is weak. Size values are once, few and many counts, or a class for expanded clones, and some rows have none.

>TRBV12-5|18|.|TRBD2|TRBJ2-1
CASGLKPTSGGYYNEQFF
TGTGCTAGTGGTTTGAAACCCACTAGCGGGGGCTACTACAATGAGCAGTTCTTC
>TRBV30|17|.|TRBD1|TRBJ1-5
CAWSFGRGLRSNQPQHF
TGTGCCTGGAGTTTCGGCAGGGGGCTCCGCAGCAATCAGCCCCAGCATTTT
>TRBV15|18|.|TRBD1|TRBJ1-2
CATSTPTGGAEGDYGYTF
TGTGCCACCAGCACCCCTACAGGGGGCGCAGAGGGCGACTATGGCTACACCTTC
>TRBV14|16|few|.|TRBJ1-4
CASSQKGHRVGEKLFF
TGTGCCAGCAGCCAAAAGGGCCACAGGGTTGGCGAAAAACTGTTTTTT
>TRBV6-4|19|.|TRBD2|TRBJ2-3
CASSARGLAGGEGTDTQYF
TGTGCCAGCAGTGCCCGAGGACTAGCGGGGGGCGAGGGCACAGATACGCAGTATTTT
>TRBV5-1|15|.|.|TRBJ2-7
CASSLALGQSYEQYF
TGCGCCAGCAGCTTGGCCTTAGGACAGTCCTACGAGCAGTACTTC
>TRBV10-3|15|.|.|TRBJ1-4
CAISESLYIYEKLFF
TGTGCCATCAGTGAGTCGCTTTACATTTATGAAAAACTGTTTTTT
>TRBV2|13|.|.|TRBJ1-4
CASRRRENEKLFF
TGTGCCAGCAGACGACGGGAAAATGAAAAACTGTTTTTT
>TRBV11-2|16|.|.|TRBJ2-4
CASSLIIWGGLNIQYF
TGTGCCAGCAGCTTAATTATATGGGGGGGCCTAAACATTCAGTACTTC
>TRBV5-1|18|few|TRBD1|TRBJ1-1
CASSLALRDREGHTEAFF
TGCGCCAGCAGCTTGGCCCTACGGGACAGGGAAGGACACACTGAAGCTTTCTTT
>TRBV10-3|16|.|TRBD1|TRBJ2-1
CAISESGQGLGNEQFF
TGTGCCATCAGTGAGTCGGGACAGGGGTTGGGGAATGAGCAGTTCTTC
>TRBV27|15|few|.|TRBJ2-1
CASSLRGGASNEQFF
TGTGCCAGCAGTTTAAGAGGGGGGGCCTCCAATGAGCAGTTCTTC
>TRBV6-5|12|few|.|TRBJ1-4
CASSSQGEKLFF
TGTGCCAGCAGTTCTCAGGGTGAAAAACTGTTTTTT
>TRBV7-9|13|.|.|TRBJ1-3
CASSLLTGNTIYF
TGTGCCAGCAGCTTATTAACTGGAAACACCATATATTTT
>TRBV5-1|13|.|.|TRBJ1-5
CASSSGRGQPQHF
TGCGCCAGCAGTTCAGGTCGTGGTCAGCCCCAGCATTTT
>TRBV4-3|19|.|TRBD2|TRBJ2-2
CASRPSGLAGGPGTGELFF
TGCGCCAGCAGGCCAAGCGGACTAGCGGGGGGTCCGGGCACCGGGGAGCTGTTTTTT
>TRBV7-9|12|.|.|TRBJ2-5
CASRLSRETQYF
TGTGCCAGCAGGTTGTCTAGGGAGACCCAGTACTTC
>TRBV11-2|16|.|.|TRBJ1-1
CASSLYSGGENTEAFF
TGTGCCAGCAGCTTATATTCCGGGGGTGAGAACACTGAAGCTTTCTTT
>TRBV27|18|.|TRBD2|TRBJ2-3
CASSFRGLAGGSKDTQYF
TGTGCCAGCAGTTTCCGCGGACTAGCGGGGGGAAGTAAAGATACGCAGTATTTT
>TRBV9|16|.|.|TRBJ1-1
CASSVGGRVRGTEAFF
TGTGCCAGCAGCGTAGGGGGGAGGGTCAGGGGCACTGAAGCTTTCTTT
>TRBV20-1|9|.|.|TRBJ2-1
CSASGEQFF
TGCAGTGCTAGCGGTGAGCAGTTCTTC
>TRBV5-6|16|.|.|TRBJ1-5
CASSPGGQTFTGPQHF
TGTGCCAGCAGCCCCGGTGGACAGACATTTACAGGGCCCCAGCATTTT
>TRBV2|14|.|.|TRBJ2-3
CASLENSSTDTQYF
TGTGCCAGCTTAGAAAATTCTAGCACAGATACGCAGTATTTT
>TRBV2|17|.|TRBD2|TRBJ2-2
CASNTSGGGVDTGELFF
TGTGCCAGCAATACTAGCGGGGGAGGGGTGGACACCGGGGAGCTGTTTTTT
>TRBV2|14|.|.|TRBJ2-7
CASLRDSTFYEQYF
TGTGCCAGCCTACGAGACTCGACTTTCTACGAGCAGTACTTC
>TRBV5-1|16|.|TRBD1|TRBJ2-1
CASSLAPDRAYNEQFF
TGCGCCAGCAGCTTGGCTCCGGACAGGGCTTACAATGAGCAGTTCTTC
>TRBV5-4|15|.|.|TRBJ2-1
CASSSVVRAYNEQFF
TGTGCCAGCAGCTCGGTCGTTCGGGCCTACAATGAGCAGTTCTTC
>TRBV9|16|.|.|TRBJ1-1
CASSPRQREGNTEAFF
TGTGCCAGCAGCCCTCGACAAAGGGAGGGGAACACTGAAGCTTTCTTT
>TRBV6-1|18|.|.|TRBJ1-1
CASSERKTGNKEAKRGFF
TGTGCCAGCAGTGAAAGGAAAACAGGGAACAAGGAGGCAAAAAGGGGTTTCTTT
>TRBV7-2|17|.|.|TRBJ2-3
CASSQWRDSRSTDTQYF
TGTGCCAGCAGCCAATGGCGGGACTCACGAAGCACAGATACGCAGTATTTT
>TRBV5-1|14|.|.|TRBJ2-2
CASSAGWNTGELFF
TGCGCCAGCAGCGCAGGGTGGAACACCGGGGAGCTGTTTTTT
>TRBV19|16|.|.|TRBJ1-2
CASRGFMDSQNYGYTF
TGTGCCAGTAGGGGCTTCATGGACAGCCAAAACTATGGCTACACCTTC
>TRBV6-5|15|.|TRBD2|TRBJ2-7
CASSSGLAGRNEQYF
TGTGCCAGCAGTTCCGGACTAGCGGGACGGAACGAGCAGTACTTC
>TRBV7-4|16|.|.|TRBJ1-1
CASSPVEGGEWTEAFF
TGTGCCAGCAGTCCAGTAGAGGGGGGGGAGTGGACTGAAGCTTTCTTT
>TRBV9|15|.|.|TRBJ1-6
CASSVEGHPNSPLHF
TGTGCCAGCAGCGTAGAAGGACACCCCAATTCACCCCTCCACTTT
>TRBV27|16|once|.|TRBJ1-1
CASSRAITGRGTEAFF
TGTGCCAGCAGTCGCGCGATTACAGGGAGAGGGACTGAAGCTTTCTTT
>TRBV7-8|18|.|TRBD1|TRBJ1-1
CASSLAIPGTGPRTEAFF
TGTGCCAGCAGCTTAGCGATACCCGGGACAGGGCCACGCACTGAAGCTTTCTTT
>TRBV7-3|16|few|TRBD2|TRBJ2-3
CASSPRVGLQTGTQYF
TGTGCCAGCAGCCCTAGGGTGGGACTACAAACCGGCACGCAGTATTTT
>TRBV15|16|.|.|TRBJ2-5
CATSPRGWDFQETQYF
TGTGCCACCAGCCCAAGAGGGTGGGATTTCCAAGAGACCCAGTACTTC
>TRBV10-3|13|.|.|TRBJ2-3
CAISDGGTDTQYF
TGTGCCATCAGTGACGGGGGTACAGATACGCAGTATTTT
>TRBV5-8|15|once|TRBD1|TRBJ2-7
CASSLRTGLPSEQYF
TGTGCCAGCAGCCTTCGGACAGGCCTGCCATCCGAGCAGTACTTC
>TRBV9|18|few|TRBD2|TRBJ2-5
CASSVSRWTSGGKETQYF
TGTGCCAGCAGCGTCAGCCGCTGGACTAGCGGGGGTAAAGAGACCCAGTACTTC
>TRBV15|13|.|.|TRBJ1-2
CATSAQGLYGYTF
TGTGCCACCAGCGCCCAGGGGTTGTATGGCTACACCTTC
>TRBV9|15|.|.|TRBJ1-2
CASSVAGGLSYGYTF
TGTGCCAGCAGCGTAGCCGGGGGTCTAAGCTATGGCTACACCTTC
>TRBV9|16|.|.|TRBJ1-1
CASSVKANLMNTEAFF
TGTGCCAGCAGCGTAAAAGCTAATTTGATGAACACTGAAGCTTTCTTT
>TRBV5-5|15|.|.|TRBJ1-1
CASSLAPTDNTEAFF
TGTGCCAGCAGCTTGGCCCCCACTGATAACACTGAAGCTTTCTTT
>TRBV6-1|14|once|.|TRBJ2-5
CASSTRRDGETQYF
TGTGCCAGCAGTACCAGGAGGGACGGAGAGACCCAGTACTTC
>TRBV6-5|15|.|.|TRBJ1-1
CASRPGAGGITEAFF
TGTGCCAGCAGACCAGGGGCGGGCGGAATAACTGAAGCTTTCTTT
>TRBV11-2|15|.|.|TRBJ1-3
CASSLVGGVGNTIYF
TGTGCCAGCAGCTTAGTTGGCGGGGTTGGAAACACCATATATTTT
>TRBV6-1|15|.|.|TRBJ1-3
CASGEQGLSGNTIYF
TGTGCCAGCGGGGAGCAGGGGCTCTCTGGAAACACCATATATTTT
>TRBV6-6|15|.|.|TRBJ2-7
CASSYSGGPSYEQYF
TGTGCCAGCAGTTACTCAGGCGGGCCCTCCTACGAGCAGTACTTC
>TRBV27|20|once|.|TRBJ1-5
CASSLIVPTGFPRSNQPQHF
TGTGCCAGCAGTTTGATCGTACCCACAGGGTTCCCGAGAAGCAATCAGCCCCAGCATTTT
>TRBV7-9|17|.|TRBD2|TRBJ2-3
CASRPGLAGGQGDTQYF
TGTGCCAGCAGACCGGGACTAGCGGGGGGCCAGGGAGATACGCAGTATTTT
>TRBV5-5|16|.|TRBD1|TRBJ1-2
CASSSITTGGVYGYTF
TGTGCCAGCAGCTCGATAACCACAGGGGGCGTCTATGGCTACACCTTC
>TRBV28|14|.|.|TRBJ2-6
CASSFRPGANVLTF
TGTGCCAGCAGTTTCCGTCCCGGGGCCAACGTCCTGACTTTC